What follows are 6 T cell receptor beta chains derived from one specimen sequenced in a study of a mutant IDH1 vaccine in newly diagnosed glioma. For these TCRs, the target antigens are not known. The table came from immunoSEQ multiplex PCR; TCRdb's copy has only in-frame clones and leaves some out. The profile shows 20,000 to 30,000 clones, 82% of them singletons. Time point defined: week 47, end of study. Alongside topical imiquimod, each dose of vaccine comprised 300 ug of mutant IDH1 20-mer peptide. This specimen consisted of PBMCs, obtained from a glioma patient whose treatment included an IDH1 peptide vaccine. Source of these receptors: a man aged 40-55 years with glioma. Some clones in this sample may be carry-over from other donors' samples.

This sequence joins TRBV4-2 and TRBJ2-5; TRBD2 aligns across 12 bases. CDR3 length equals 18 residues. Germline lookup yields CDR1 LGHNA and CDR2 YNFKEQ. Losses at the gene ends were 4 bases for V and 1 base for J; bases not matched to a gene: 10. CDR3 nucleotides: TGTGCCAGCAGCCCGGGGGCCGGGACTAGCGGGCCCCAAGAGACCCAGTACTTC. Translating it yields CASSPGAGTSGPQETQYF.

The V gene is TRBV5-6, the J gene TRBJ1-2, with D possibly matching TRBD1 (6 bases). Trimming removed 0 bases at V and 8 bases at J, with 23 bases between. This CDR3 is built from 17 residues. The germline gives CDR1 SGHDT, CDR2 YYEEEE. CDR3 coding DNA: TGTGCCAGCAGCTTGGCGGGGAGAGGAGGGCCGAGGGGGGGCTACACCTTC. It yields the protein CASSLAGRGGPRGGYTF.

This clone was detected only once. The genes are TRBV5-1 and TRBJ1-1; 9 bases are shared with TRBD1. The CDR3 runs 15 residues. In germline, CDR1 is SGHRS, CDR2 YFSETQ. With 0 bases clipped from V and 0 bases from J, the junction kept 0 bases outside the gene matches. This CDR3 reads CASSLDRGLNTEAFF. Written as DNA, the CDR3 is TGCGCCAGCAGCTTGGACAGGGGGCTGAACACTGAAGCTTTCTTT. The full variable domain, rest sourced from reference TRBV5-1 and TRBJ1-1, is KAGVTQTPRYLIKTRGQQVTLSCSPISGHRSVSWYQQTPGQGLQFLFEYFSETQRNKGNFPGRFSGRQFSNSRSEMNVSTLELGDSALYLCASSLDRGLNTEAFFGQGTRLTVV.

The rearrangement links TRBV7-2 to TRBJ2-7; a possible D gene is TRBD2 (6 bases). V lost 4 bases and J lost 5, with 15 bases in between. The length of the CDR3 is 14 residues. Germline V gives CDR1 SGHTA, CDR2 FQGNSA. The CDR3 here is CASSSGWGVNEQYF. CDR3 nucleotide sequence: TGTGCCAGCAGCTCAGGTTGGGGGGTAAACGAGCAGTACTTC.

The V and J genes are TRBV20-1 and TRBJ1-2, with no clear D. The V gene's germline CDR1 is DFQATT and CDR2 SNEGSKA (reference sequence). The CDR3 has 8 amino acids. In DNA, the CDR3 is TGCAGCGTAGATGGCTACACCTTC. Its protein is CSVDGYTF.

The chain employs TRBV18 and TRBJ2-3; weak D call: TRBD1 (6 bases). The V end lost 3 bases, the J end lost 3 bases, and 13 bases lay between the germline ends. The CDR3 consists of 15 residues. Germline values: CDR1 KGHSH, CDR2 LQKENI. The CDR3 reads CASSPRQVGTDTQYF. The CDR3 DNA reads TGTGCCAGCTCACCGAGACAGGTGGGGACAGATACGCAGTATTTT. The entire variable domain, with the rest obtained from reference TRBV18 and TRBJ2-3, is as follows: NAGVMQNPRHLVRRRGQEARLRCSPMKGHSHVYWYRQLPEEGLKFMVYLQKENIIDESGMPKERFSAEFPKEGPSILRIQQVVRGDSAAYFCASSPRQVGTDTQYFGPGTRLTVL.